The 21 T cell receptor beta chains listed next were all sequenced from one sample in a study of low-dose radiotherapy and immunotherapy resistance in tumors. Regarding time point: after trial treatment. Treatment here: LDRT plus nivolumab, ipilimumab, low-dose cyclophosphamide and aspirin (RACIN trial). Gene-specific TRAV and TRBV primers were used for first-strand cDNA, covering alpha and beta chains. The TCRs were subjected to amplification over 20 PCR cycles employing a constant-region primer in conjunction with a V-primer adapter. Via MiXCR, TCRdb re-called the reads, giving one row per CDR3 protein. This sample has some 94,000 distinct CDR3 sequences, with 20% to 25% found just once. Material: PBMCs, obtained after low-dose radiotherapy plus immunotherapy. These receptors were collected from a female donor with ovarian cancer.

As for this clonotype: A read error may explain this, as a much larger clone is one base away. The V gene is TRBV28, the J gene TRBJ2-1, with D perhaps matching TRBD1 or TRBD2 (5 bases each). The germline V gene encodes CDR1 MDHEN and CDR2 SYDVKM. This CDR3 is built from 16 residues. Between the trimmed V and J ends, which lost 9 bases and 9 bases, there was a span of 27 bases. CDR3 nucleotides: TGTGCCAGTAGTATTTGGGGGAGCCCCGAACGGCGTGAGCAGTTCTTC. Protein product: CASSIWGSPERREQFF.

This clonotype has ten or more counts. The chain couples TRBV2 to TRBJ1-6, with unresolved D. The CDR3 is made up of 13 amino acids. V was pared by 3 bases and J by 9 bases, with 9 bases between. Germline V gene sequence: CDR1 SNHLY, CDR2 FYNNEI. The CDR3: CASSDSRGSPLHF. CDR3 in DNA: TGTGCCAGCAGTGACAGCCGCGGTTCACCCCTCCACTTT. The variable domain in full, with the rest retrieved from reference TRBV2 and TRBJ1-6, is EPEVTQTPSHQVTQMGQEVILRCVPISNHLYFYWYRQILGQKVEFLVSFYNNEISEKSEIFDDQFSVERPDGSNFTLKIRSTKLEDSAMYFCASSDSRGSPLHFGNGTRLTVT.

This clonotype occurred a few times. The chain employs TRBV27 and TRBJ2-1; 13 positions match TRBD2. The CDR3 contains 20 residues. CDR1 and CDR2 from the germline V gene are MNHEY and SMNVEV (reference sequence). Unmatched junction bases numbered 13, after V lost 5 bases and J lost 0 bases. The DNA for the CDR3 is TGTGCCAGCAGTAAGACCCCGGGACTAGCGGGAAGGAGCTCCTACAATGAGCAGTTCTTC. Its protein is CASSKTPGLAGRSSYNEQFF.

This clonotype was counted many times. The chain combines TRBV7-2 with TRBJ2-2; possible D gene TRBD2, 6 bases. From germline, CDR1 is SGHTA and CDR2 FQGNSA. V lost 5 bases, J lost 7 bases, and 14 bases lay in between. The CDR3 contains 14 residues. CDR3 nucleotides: TGTGCCAGCAGCGGGGACTCGAGAGTCGGGGAGCTGTTTTTT. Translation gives CASSGDSRVGELFF.

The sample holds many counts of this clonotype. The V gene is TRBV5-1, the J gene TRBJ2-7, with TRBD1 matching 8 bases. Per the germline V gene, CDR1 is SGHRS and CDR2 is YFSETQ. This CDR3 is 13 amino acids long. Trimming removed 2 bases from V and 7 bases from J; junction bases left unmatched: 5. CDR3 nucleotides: TGCGCCAGCAGCTTCGGGACAGGCGGTGAGCAGTACTTC. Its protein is CASSFGTGGEQYF.

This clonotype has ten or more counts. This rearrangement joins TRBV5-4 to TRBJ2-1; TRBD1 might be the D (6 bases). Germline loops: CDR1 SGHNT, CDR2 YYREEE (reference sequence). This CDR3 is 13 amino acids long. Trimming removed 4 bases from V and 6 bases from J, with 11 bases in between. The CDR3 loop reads CASSLKGGNEQFF. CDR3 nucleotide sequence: TGTGCCAGCAGCCTAAAAGGGGGCAATGAGCAGTTCTTC.

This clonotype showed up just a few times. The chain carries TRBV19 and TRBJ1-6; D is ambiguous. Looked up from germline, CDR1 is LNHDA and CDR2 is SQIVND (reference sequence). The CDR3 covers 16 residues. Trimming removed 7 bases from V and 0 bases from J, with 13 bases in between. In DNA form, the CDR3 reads TGTGCCAGTACCTCCGGGAGTTTCTCCTATAATTCACCCCTCCACTTT. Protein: CASTSGSFSYNSPLHF.

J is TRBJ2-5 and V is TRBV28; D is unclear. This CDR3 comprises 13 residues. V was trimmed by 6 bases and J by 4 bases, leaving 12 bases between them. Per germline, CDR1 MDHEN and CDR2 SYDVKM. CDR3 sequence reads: CASSLGRTETQYF. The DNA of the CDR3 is TGTGCCAGCAGCCTAGGACGAACAGAGACCCAGTACTTC. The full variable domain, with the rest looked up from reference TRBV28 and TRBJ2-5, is DVKVTQSSRYLVKRTGEKVFLECVQDMDHENMFWYRQDPGLGLRLIYFSYDVKMKEKGDIPEGYSVSREKKERFSLILESASTNQTSMYLCASSLGRTETQYFGPGTRLLVL.

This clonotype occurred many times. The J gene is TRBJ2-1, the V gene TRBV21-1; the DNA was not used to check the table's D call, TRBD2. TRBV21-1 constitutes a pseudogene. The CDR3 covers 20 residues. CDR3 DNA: TGTGCCAGCAGCAGGAGGCAACATTCGAAGACTAGCGGGCCCTACAATGAGCAGTTCTTC. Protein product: CASSRRQHSKTSGPYNEQFF.

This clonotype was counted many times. In DNA form, the CDR3 reads TGTGCCAGCAGCTTAGCGGGTCTAGCGGGGGCCTACGAGCAGTACTTC. Its protein product is CASSLAGLAGAYEQYF. V and J are TRBV7-9 and TRBJ2-7, with 10 bases identical to TRBD2. Germline V CDR1 and CDR2: SEHNR, FQNEAQ (reference sequence). The CDR3 contains 16 residues. V was pared by 0 bases and J by 2 bases, with 4 bases of the junction left unmatched.

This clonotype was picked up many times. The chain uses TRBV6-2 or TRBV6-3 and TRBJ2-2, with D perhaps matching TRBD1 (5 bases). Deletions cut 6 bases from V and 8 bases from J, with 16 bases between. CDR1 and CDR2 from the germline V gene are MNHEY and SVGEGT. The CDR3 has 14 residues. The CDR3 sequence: CASSSGTRTGELFF. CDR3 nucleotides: TGTGCCAGCAGCTCCGGCACAAGGACAGGGGAGCTGTTTTTT.

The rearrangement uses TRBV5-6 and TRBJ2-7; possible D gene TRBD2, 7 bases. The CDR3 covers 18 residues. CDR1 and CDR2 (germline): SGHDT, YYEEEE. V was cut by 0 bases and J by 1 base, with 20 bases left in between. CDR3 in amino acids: CASSLGPSYRDYSYEQYF. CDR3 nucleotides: TGTGCCAGCAGCTTGGGTCCCAGCTACAGGGACTATTCCTACGAGCAGTACTTC.

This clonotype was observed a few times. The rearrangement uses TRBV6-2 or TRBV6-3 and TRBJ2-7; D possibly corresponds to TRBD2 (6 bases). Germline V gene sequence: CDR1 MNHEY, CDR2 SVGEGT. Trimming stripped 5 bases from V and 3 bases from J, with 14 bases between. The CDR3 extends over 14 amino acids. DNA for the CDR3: TGTGCCAGCAGTGTTATCGGGGGAGACTACGAGCAGTACTTC. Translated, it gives CASSVIGGDYEQYF.

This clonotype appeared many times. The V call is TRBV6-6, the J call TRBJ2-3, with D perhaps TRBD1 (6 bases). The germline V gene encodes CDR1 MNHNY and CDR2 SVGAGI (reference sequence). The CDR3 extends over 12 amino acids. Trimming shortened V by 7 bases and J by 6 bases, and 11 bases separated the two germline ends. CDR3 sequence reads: CASTPQGDTQYF. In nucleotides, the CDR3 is TGTGCCAGCACCCCACAGGGCGATACGCAGTATTTT.

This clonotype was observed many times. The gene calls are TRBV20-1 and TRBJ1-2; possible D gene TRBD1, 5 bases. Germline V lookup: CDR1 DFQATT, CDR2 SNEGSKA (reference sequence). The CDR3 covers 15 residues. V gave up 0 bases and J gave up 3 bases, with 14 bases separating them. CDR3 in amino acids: CSARDQGFFHYGYTF. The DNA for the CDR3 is TGCAGTGCTAGAGATCAGGGATTTTTTCACTATGGCTACACCTTC.

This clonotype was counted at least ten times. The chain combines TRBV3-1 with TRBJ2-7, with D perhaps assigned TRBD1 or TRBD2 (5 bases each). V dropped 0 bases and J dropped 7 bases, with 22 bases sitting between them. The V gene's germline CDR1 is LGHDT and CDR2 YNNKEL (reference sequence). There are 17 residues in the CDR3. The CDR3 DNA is TGTGCCAGCAGCCAAGAGACCGGGACCAACCTTTTCGGTGAGCAGTACTTC. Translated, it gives CASSQETGTNLFGEQYF.

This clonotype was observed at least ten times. For the CDR3, the DNA is TGTGCCAGCAGCCGAACGACGGGCTCGAACACCGGGGAGCTGTTTTTT. Amino acid sequence: CASSRTTGSNTGELFF. The chain carries TRBV6-2 or TRBV6-3 and TRBJ2-2; D not certain. The germline V and J ends were trimmed by 6 bases and 0 bases, with 14 bases remaining between them. CDR3 size: 16 residues. Germline V CDR1 and CDR2: MNHEY, SVGEGT.

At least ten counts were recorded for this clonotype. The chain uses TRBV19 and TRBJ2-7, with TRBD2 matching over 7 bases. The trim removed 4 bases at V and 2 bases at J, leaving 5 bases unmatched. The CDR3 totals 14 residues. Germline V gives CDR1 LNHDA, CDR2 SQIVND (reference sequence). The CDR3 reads CASSNGGRPYEQYF. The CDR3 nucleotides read TGTGCCAGTAGTAACGGCGGGAGACCCTACGAGCAGTACTTC.

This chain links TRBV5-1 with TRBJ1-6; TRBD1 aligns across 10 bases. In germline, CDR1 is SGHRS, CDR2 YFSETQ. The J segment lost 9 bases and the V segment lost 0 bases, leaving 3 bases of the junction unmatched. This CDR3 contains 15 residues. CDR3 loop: CASSLGQGAGSPLHF. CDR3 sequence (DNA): TGCGCCAGCAGCTTGGGACAGGGGGCTGGTTCACCCCTCCACTTT. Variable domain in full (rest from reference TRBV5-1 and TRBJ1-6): KAGVTQTPRYLIKTRGQQVTLSCSPISGHRSVSWYQQTPGQGLQFLFEYFSETQRNKGNFPGRFSGRQFSNSRSEMNVSTLELGDSALYLCASSLGQGAGSPLHFGNGTRLTVT.

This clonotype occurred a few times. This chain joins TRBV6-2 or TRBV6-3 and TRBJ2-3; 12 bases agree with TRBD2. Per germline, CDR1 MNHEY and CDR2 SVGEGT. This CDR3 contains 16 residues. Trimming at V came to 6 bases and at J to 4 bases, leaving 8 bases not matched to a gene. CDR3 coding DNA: TGTGCCAGCAGCCGTCCTAGCGGGGGGGGACCAGATACGCAGTATTTT. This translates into CASSRPSGGGPDTQYF.

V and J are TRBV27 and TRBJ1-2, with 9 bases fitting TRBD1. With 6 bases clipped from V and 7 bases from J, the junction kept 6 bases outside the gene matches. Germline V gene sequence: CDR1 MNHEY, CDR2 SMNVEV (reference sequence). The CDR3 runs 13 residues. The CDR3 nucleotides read TGTGCCAGCAGAGGGACAGGGAAGTCTGGCTACACCTTC. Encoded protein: CASRGTGKSGYTF.